Following are 12 T cell receptor beta chains from one sample sequenced in a study of T cell responses to AZD1222 COVID-19 vaccine (dated by TCRdb to the early 2020s). The method was the immunoSEQ multiplex PCR assay. Sourced from immuneACCESS, this table was stored by TCRdb with only in-frame sequences that have V and J called. A share of the clones is absent; for the studies checked, an unresolved V gene accounts for under half, and the remainder has no known explanation. This sample has around 150,000 clones in its table, and roughly 90% of those were observed once. The ten top clones hold roughly 3.3% of the sample. What this sample's time point label stands for: about 28 days (+/-7) after the second vaccine dose. The sample consisted of peripheral blood, taken 28 days after the second AZD1222 dose. The receptors shown here come from an adult who received the AZD1222 COVID-19 vaccine.

This rearrangement joins TRBV3-1 (or the pseudogene TRBV3-2) to TRBJ1-2, with 11 bases lining up with TRBD1. The CDR3 has 15 amino acids. Trimming at V came to 4 bases and at J to 7 bases, leaving 8 bases not matched to a gene. The germline V gene encodes CDR1 LGHDT and CDR2 YNNKEL (reference sequence). CDR3 loop: CASSLGQGASGGYTF. The CDR3 DNA follows: TGTGCCAGCAGCCTAGGACAGGGGGCCTCGGGTGGCTACACCTTC.

V gene TRBV24-1 combines with J gene TRBJ2-2, with TRBD1 identical over 7 bases. The ends lost 4 bases at V and 6 bases at J; junction bases unmatched: 10. Germline-derived CDR1 and CDR2 are KGHDR and SFDVKD. This CDR3 contains 16 residues. Written as DNA, the CDR3 is TGTGCCACCAGTGACGCCTCGACAGGGCGTTCCGGGGAGCTGTTTTTT. Residues: CATSDASTGRSGELFF.

This rearrangement joins TRBV7-2 to TRBJ2-1; 10 nucleotides match TRBD2. Trimming removed 5 bases from V and 4 bases from J; junction bases left unmatched: 11. The CDR3 is made up of 17 amino acids. The germline CDR1 and CDR2 sequences are SGHTA and FQGNSA. The CDR3 DNA is TGTGCCAGCAGCCTCCTACTTGGACTAGCGGAGTACAATGAGCAGTTCTTC. As protein: CASSLLLGLAEYNEQFF.

The chain couples TRBV15 to TRBJ2-7; 8 nucleotides match TRBD2. CDR3 length equals 16 residues. Germline V gene lookup returns CDR1 LNHNV and CDR2 YYDKDF (reference sequence). V lost 0 bases and J lost 5; bases outside the gene matches: 9. CDR3 amino acids: CATSRDPGLVVNEQYF. CDR3 DNA sequence: TGTGCCACCAGCAGAGATCCGGGACTAGTCGTCAACGAGCAGTACTTC.

This clone was found once. The chain is built from TRBV11-2 and TRBJ1-2, with D perhaps TRBD1 (6 bases). Trimming cost V 1 base and J 5 bases, with 14 bases left between them. Germline loops: CDR1 SGHAT, CDR2 FQNNGV. The CDR3 length is 15 residues. The CDR3 protein is CASSLGTAPLYGYTF. The CDR3 coding sequence is TGTGCCAGCAGCTTAGGGACAGCGCCTCTTTATGGCTACACCTTC.

The chain carries TRBV9 and TRBJ1-4; D is uncertain. V lost 0 bases to trimming and J lost 8 bases, with 14 bases between them. Germline lookup yields CDR1 SGDLS and CDR2 YYNGEE. The CDR3 is made up of 15 amino acids. The CDR3 nucleotides are TGTGCCAGCAGCGTAGCTCTGGGGATCGGGGAAAAACTGTTTTTT. It yields the protein CASSVALGIGEKLFF.

This clone was detected only once. This chain joins TRBV5-4 and TRBJ2-2, with 7 bases fitting TRBD2. CDR3 size: 15 residues. CDR1 is SGHNT, CDR2 YYREEE, per germline (reference sequence). With 0 bases clipped from V and 5 bases from J, the junction kept 4 bases outside the gene matches. The CDR3 loop reads CASSLDGRYTGELFF. The CDR3 region has the DNA TGTGCCAGCAGCTTGGACGGGAGGTATACCGGGGAGCTGTTTTTT.

V gene TRBV5-1 combines with J gene TRBJ1-1; 7 bases are shared with TRBD1. Germline CDR1 is SGHRS and CDR2 is YFSETQ. This CDR3 is built from 16 residues. V dropped 4 bases and J dropped 6; count of bases not matched to a gene: 15. CDR3 DNA sequence: TGCGCCAGCAGCCCGGGGGGGACAGCTAAGGTCGCTGAAGCTTTCTTT. It translates to CASSPGGTAKVAEAFF.

The rearrangement uses TRBV2 and TRBJ1-3; D possibly corresponds to TRBD1 (6 bases). From germline, CDR1 is SNHLY and CDR2 FYNNEI. Trimming shortened V by 6 bases and J by 4 bases, and 16 bases separated the two germline ends. CDR3 length equals 15 residues. The CDR3 loop is CASSEFQGTGNTIYF. The CDR3 DNA reads TGTGCCAGCAGCGAATTCCAGGGGACCGGAAACACCATATATTTT.

The gene calls are TRBV9 and TRBJ1-3; D ambiguous. Germline values: CDR1 SGDLS, CDR2 YYNGEE. The ends were cut back, 0 bases at V and 0 bases at J, with 10 bases in the middle. This CDR3 has 16 residues. Here the CDR3 DNA reads TGTGCCAGCAGCGTAGGATGGGCTTACTCTGGAAACACCATATATTTT. Translated: CASSVGWAYSGNTIYF. The variable domain in full, with the rest retrieved from reference TRBV9 and TRBJ1-3, is DSGVTQTPKHLITATGQRVTLRCSPRSGDLSVYWYQQSLDQGLQFLIQYYNGEERAKGNILERFSAQQFPDLHSELNLSSLELGDSALYFCASSVGWAYSGNTIYFGEGSWLTVV.

The chain recombines TRBV9 with TRBJ2-7; 7 nucleotides align to TRBD2. V lost 1 base, J lost 6 bases, and 10 bases stayed unmatched. CDR1 is SGDLS, CDR2 YYNGEE, per germline. CDR3 size: 15 residues. The CDR3 nucleotides read TGTGCCAGCAGCGTATCCCCTCTGGGGGGGTCCGAGCAGTACTTC. As protein: CASSVSPLGGSEQYF.

The chain employs TRBV6-5 and TRBJ2-2, with 14 bases identical to TRBD2. CDR1 is MNHEY, CDR2 SVGAGI, per germline. The J segment lost 9 bases and the V segment lost 4 bases, leaving 7 bases of the junction unmatched. The CDR3 runs to 16 residues. This chain's CDR3 is CASSSGTSGSNRELFF. The CDR3 DNA reads TGTGCCAGCAGTTCGGGGACTAGCGGGAGTAACAGGGAGCTGTTTTTT.